Reported below is one T cell receptor beta chain. The repertoire was sequenced with immunoSEQ multiplex PCR; TCRdb's copy has only in-frame clones and lacks some. This sample has about 230,000 clones; more than 70% occur once, and the top ten carry 2.5%. Germline assignment: CDR1 MNHEY and CDR2 SMNVEV (reference sequence). This CDR3 comprises 13 residues. Between the trimmed V and J ends, which lost 4 bases and 1 base, there was a span of 7 bases. These data belong to a study of blood T cell repertoires in COVID-19. The sequenced sample consisted of PBMCs or T cells enriched from blood (not recorded which). This clonotype originated in a woman in her 40s with acute COVID-19. The V call is TRBV27, the J call TRBJ1-2; D gene uncertain. CDR3 loop: CASSYTVNYGYTF. The CDR3 DNA reads as TGTGCCAGCAGTTATACAGTTAACTATGGCTACACCTTC.